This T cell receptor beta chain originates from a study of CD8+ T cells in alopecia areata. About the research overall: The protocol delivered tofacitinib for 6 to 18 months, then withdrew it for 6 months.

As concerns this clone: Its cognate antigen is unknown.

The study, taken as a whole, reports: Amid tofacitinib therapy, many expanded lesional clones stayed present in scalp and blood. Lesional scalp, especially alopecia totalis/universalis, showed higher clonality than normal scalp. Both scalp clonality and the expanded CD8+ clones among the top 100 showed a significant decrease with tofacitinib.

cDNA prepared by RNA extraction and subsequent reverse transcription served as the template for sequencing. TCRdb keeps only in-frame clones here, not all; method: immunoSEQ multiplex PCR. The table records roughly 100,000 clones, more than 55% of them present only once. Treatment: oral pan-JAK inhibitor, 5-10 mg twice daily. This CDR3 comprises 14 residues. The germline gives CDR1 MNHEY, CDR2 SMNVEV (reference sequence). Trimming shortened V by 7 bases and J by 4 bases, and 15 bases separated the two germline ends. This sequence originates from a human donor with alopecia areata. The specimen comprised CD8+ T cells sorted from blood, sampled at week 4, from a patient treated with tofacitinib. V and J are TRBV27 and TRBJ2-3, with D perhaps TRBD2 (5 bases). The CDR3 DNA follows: TGTGCCAGCACCGACACCCACGGGGCAGATACGCAGTATTTT. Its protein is CASTDTHGADTQYF.